This T cell receptor (beta chain) originates from a study of blood T cells in healthy people across ages. Primed by a sample-barcoded 5' primer and a J-beta primer mix, a second PCR proceeded for roughly 6 to 12 cycles. Sequencing of every sample gave 2.5 million or more CDR3-containing paired-end reads. TCRdb reanalysed the 5' RACE reads using MiXCR and keeps one entry per CDR3 protein. The sample contains about 570,000 distinct CDR3 sequences, approximately 25% of which appear only once. Findings and caveats of the study: PBMCs that were unsorted prevented a conclusive naive versus antigen-experienced comparison. Those diversity estimates obtained from one million T cells were thought to be underestimates.

Unmatched junction bases numbered 4, after V lost 2 bases and J lost 1 base. Germline assignment: CDR1 DFQATT and CDR2 SNEGSKA (reference sequence). CDR3 length: 15 residues. This clonotype was found a few times. Its antigen is as yet unknown. The clonotype originates from a woman aged 70 to 79 in good health. This rearrangement joins TRBV20-1 to TRBJ2-1, with 8 bases lining up with TRBD2. Sequenced: blood. The CDR3 protein is CSARRRGGSYNEQFF. The CDR3 DNA is TGCAGTGCTAGACGCCGGGGGGGATCCTACAATGAGCAGTTCTTC.